The sequence of this TCR beta chain was determined in a study of cytomegalovirus exposure and HLA in healthy donors. J lost 5 bases, V lost 7 bases, and 10 bases had no gene match. CDR1 and CDR2 from the germline V gene are WSHSY and SAAADI. There are 14 residues in the CDR3. Remarks on this clone: Its target is unknown.

Overall study findings and caveats: CMV serostatus alone was available as immune exposure information. When analyzed later, a missense DCLRE1C variant was found to be linked to TCR beta V- and J-gene trimming. Specificity of a few CMV-associated chains for CMV antigens was verified in vitro.

PCR used 60 Vbeta primers and 13 Jbeta primers. Sequenced by immunoSEQ multiplex PCR; TCRdb stores in-frame clones only, minus some. The table lists roughly 280,000 clones, more than 55% of them singletons. J is TRBJ1-1 and V is TRBV10-2, with 7 bases fitting TRBD1. The receptor was derived from a female donor in good health and CMV-seronegative. The specimen was PBMCs. CDR3 region: CASTRQGVGTEAFF. The CDR3, as DNA: TGCGCCAGCACTAGACAGGGTGTAGGTACTGAAGCTTTCTTT.